These T cell receptor beta chains were read from a single sample in a study of T cell repertoires in cytomegalovirus infection. TCRdb used MiXCR to reprocess the reads, holding one entry per CDR3 protein. The data contain around 89,000 distinct CDR3 sequences, 25% to 30% of them singletons. No cognate antigen is known for these TCRs. The starting material was CD8+ T cells from cultured PBMCs, obtained from culture after CMV antigen stimulation. Every receptor here comes from a human donor in good health (CMV status not recorded). Some clones in this sample may be carry-over from other donors' samples. Each CDR3 is given without its conserved first and last residue.

V gene	CDR3 length	J gene	CDR3 protein
TRBV7-2	14	TRBJ1-4	ASSPRDRGENEKLF
TRBV19	12	TRBJ2-7	ASSPGPSPNEQY
TRBV6-5	14	TRBJ2-2	ASSYFPGPYTGELF
TRBV15	10	TRBJ1-4	ATSAGQEKLF
TRBV6-8	16	TRBJ2-4	ASSATSGGAMAKNIQY
TRBV7-6	11	TRBJ2-7	ASSSGQENEQY
TRBV6-5	13	TRBJ1-2	ASSKWTVGNYGYT
TRBV7-6	12	TRBJ2-7	ASSFETGRHEQY
TRBV27	16	TRBJ1-1	ASRRQPGHRVVDTEAF
TRBV13	12	TRBJ1-6	ASSLGTGNSPLH
TRBV11-2	14	TRBJ1-1	ASSPSGRRGDTEAF
TRBV5-1	14	TRBJ2-2	ASSTGHQPNTGELF
TRBV12-5	13	TRBJ1-1	ASGLVHGGDTEAF
TRBV12-3/TRBV12-4	10	TRBJ2-5	ASRGGEETQY
TRBV6-5	14	TRBJ2-2	ASSFLWNANTGELF
TRBV7-9	10	TRBJ2-1	ASSHGGNEQF
TRBV4-2	15	TRBJ2-3	ASGQDPVAGESDTQY
TRBV2	12	TRBJ1-1	ASSEGGADTEAF
TRBV7-2	12	TRBJ2-7	ASSPSRASYEQY
TRBV27	12	TRBJ2-1	ASSLSWSSNEQF
TRBV7-9	15	TRBJ2-7	ASIGASGGIISYEQY
TRBV12-3/TRBV12-4	13	TRBJ2-7	ASTVGSGRGYEQY
TRBV12-3/TRBV12-4	14	TRBJ1-1	ASSFDTDRRNTEAF
TRBV19	13	TRBJ2-5	ASSIGERLGETQY
TRBV19	15	TRBJ2-2	ASSSRTSGGYTGELF
TRBV20-1	11	TRBJ1-1	SGVTGMNTEAF
TRBV4-1	13	TRBJ2-2	ASSQGRQGTGELF
TRBV27	14	TRBJ1-5	ASSPWTGGPNQPQH
TRBV7-6	13	TRBJ1-4	ASSLGWGAGEKLF
TRBV7-8	11	TRBJ1-2	ASSQGQGDGYT
TRBV7-9	9	TRBJ1-1	ASSSLEEAF
TRBV2	14	TRBJ1-5	ASSVFRSYSNQPQH
TRBV14	17	TRBJ2-5	ASSQGKWTEVGYQETQY
TRBV2	10	TRBJ2-1	ALVGAYNEQF
TRBV12-3/TRBV12-4	11	TRBJ2-5	ASSPGPRETQY
TRBV20-1	11	TRBJ2-7	SASGLSLDEQY
TRBV25-1	12	TRBJ2-2	ASSEFGGTGELF
TRBV27	13	TRBJ2-4	ASSPQSLAKNIQY
TRBV6-5	16	TRBJ2-7	ASSYSGLAGVQTYEQY
TRBV2	13	TRBJ2-7	AGRPGLAASYEQY
TRBV19	15	TRBJ2-3	ASSTPGLAGWTDTQY
TRBV20-1	12	TRBJ2-1	SASGQGAYNEQF
TRBV2	14	TRBJ1-2	ASSEMRREGNYGYT
TRBV9	11	TRBJ2-1	ASSPPVIDEQF
TRBV2	13	TRBJ2-5	ASSDWDRGQETQY
TRBV27	12	TRBJ2-7	ASSPVVGGTEQY
TRBV10-3	15	TRBJ2-7	AISESGRDKGSYEQY
TRBV4-1	12	TRBJ1-2	ASSQDPGGDGYT
TRBV5-4	12	TRBJ2-5	ASSPGGGRKTQY
TRBV2	11	TRBJ2-1	ASSGASYNEQF
TRBV15	11	TRBJ2-1	ATSRNPGDEQF
TRBV7-2	13	TRBJ2-3	ASSLVGGASDTQY
TRBV4-2	13	TRBJ2-2	ASSPSLGAVGELF
TRBV7-9	11	TRBJ2-5	ASSLSPEETQY
TRBV24-1	12	TRBJ1-5	ATSDLANNQPQH
TRBV19	16	TRBJ2-6	ASSPFGTGGSGANVLT
TRBV25-1	14	TRBJ2-7	ASSVRGGHFPYEQY
TRBV7-6	12	TRBJ2-7	ASSLGRGSYEQY
TRBV3-1	14	TRBJ2-2	ASSPGLAGGTGELF
TRBV6-6	13	TRBJ2-3	ASSGLADLTDTQY